The 12 T cell receptor beta chains listed next were all sequenced from one sample in a study of T cell changes during pregnancy in multiple sclerosis. The data were produced by immunoSEQ multiplex PCR, yet TCRdb's version contains in-frame clones alone and is incomplete. The data show roughly 90,000 clones, with just under 95% seen just once and about 4.5% held by the top ten. This specimen was peripheral blood, taken in the first trimester of pregnancy. Receptors originate from a female donor with multiple sclerosis, enrolled in a pregnancy study.

The CDR3 sequence is CASPETSDREPESGNTIYF. The CDR3, as DNA: TGCGCCAGCCCCGAGACCTCTGACAGGGAACCGGAGTCTGGAAACACCATATATTTT. The rearrangement links TRBV5-1 to TRBJ1-3, with 7 positions matching TRBD1. The V gene end was trimmed by 7 bases and the J gene end by 1 base; junction bases not matched to a gene: 20. Germline CDR1 and CDR2: SGHRS and YFSETQ. The CDR3 is 19 amino acids.

The gene calls are TRBV9 and TRBJ2-7; 12 bases fit TRBD2. The CDR3 extends over 17 amino acids. V gave up 4 bases and J gave up 5 bases; unmatched junction bases: 13. Germline V lookup: CDR1 SGDLS, CDR2 YYNGEE. The CDR3 spells CASSPQGELAGGHEQYF. The DNA of the CDR3 is TGTGCCAGCAGCCCCCAAGGAGAACTAGCGGGGGGCCACGAGCAGTACTTC.

This chain uses TRBV19 with TRBJ2-7, with a tentative D call TRBD2 (6 bases). The CDR3 extends over 14 amino acids. Germline CDR1 and CDR2: LNHDA and SQIVND (reference sequence). V was cut by 5 bases and J by 1 base, with 12 bases left in between. The CDR3 DNA is TGTGCCAGTAGTCCCTCGGGGAGGTCCTACGAGCAGTACTTC. Protein sequence: CASSPSGRSYEQYF.

This CDR3 is CASSLFGGGAMNEQFF. In DNA, the CDR3 is TGTGCCAGCAGCTTATTCGGCGGGGGGGCCATGAATGAGCAGTTCTTC. This chain connects TRBV7-2 to TRBJ2-1; 9 bases line up with TRBD2. The length of the CDR3 is 16 residues. Germline CDR1 is SGHTA and CDR2 is FQGNSA. V gave up 2 bases and J gave up 7 bases; unmatched junction bases: 9. The variable domain in full, with the rest retrieved from reference TRBV7-2 and TRBJ2-1, is GAGVSQSPSNKVTEKGKDVELRCDPISGHTALYWYRQSLGQGLEFLIYFQGNSAPDKSGLPSDRFSAERTGGSVSTLTIQRTQQEDSAVYLCASSLFGGGAMNEQFFGPGTRLTVL.

This clone was seen a few times. This sequence joins TRBV5-1 and TRBJ1-2; D may be TRBD1 (5 bases). The V gene's germline CDR1 is SGHRS and CDR2 YFSETQ. This CDR3 has 14 residues. The ends were cut back, 0 bases at V and 6 bases at J, with 12 bases in the middle. The DNA of the CDR3 is TGCGCCAGCAGCTTGGCCCTGGGGGAGGATGGCTACACCTTC. It yields the protein CASSLALGEDGYTF. The full variable domain, with the rest looked up from reference TRBV5-1 and TRBJ1-2, is KAGVTQTPRYLIKTRGQQVTLSCSPISGHRSVSWYQQTPGQGLQFLFEYFSETQRNKGNFPGRFSGRQFSNSRSEMNVSTLELGDSALYLCASSLALGEDGYTFGSGTRLTVV.

V and J are TRBV21-1 and TRBJ2-7; the table calls TRBD2, which could not be checked here. TRBV21-1 is recorded as a pseudogene. This CDR3 has 15 amino acids. CDR3 bases: TGTGCCAGCAGCAAAATAGGGGGGGCCCCTTACGAGCAGTACTTC. Amino acids: CASSKIGGAPYEQYF.

J is TRBJ1-2 and V is TRBV28; perhaps TRBD1 as D (5 bases). The CDR3 covers 13 residues. The V gene's germline CDR1 is MDHEN and CDR2 SYDVKM. Trimming shortened V by 6 bases and J by 4 bases, and 12 bases separated the two germline ends. The CDR3 DNA is TGTGCCAGCAGAGGGCCAAGGGGCTATGGCTACACCTTC. This translates into CASRGPRGYGYTF.

This clone was observed a handful of times. This chain links TRBV9 with TRBJ1-1; D gene uncertain. Germline lookup yields CDR1 SGDLS and CDR2 YYNGEE. Deletions cut 0 bases from V and 8 bases from J, with 11 bases between. CDR3 length: 13 amino acids. CDR3 nucleotides: TGTGCCAGCAGCGTAGGGACTCAAGGCGAAGCTTTCTTT. As protein: CASSVGTQGEAFF.

The CDR3 DNA reads as TGTGCCTCAAGTGGGCCCCACGGTGCGGAGACCCAGTACTTC. Translation gives CASSGPHGAETQYF. This rearrangement joins TRBV9 to TRBJ2-5; D remains unclear. The V end lost 10 bases, the J end lost 5 bases, and 21 bases lay between the germline ends. The CDR3 runs 14 residues. Germline CDR1 SGDLS, CDR2 YYNGEE.

V and J are TRBV7-3 and TRBJ2-6; the D is unclear. V was clipped by 1 base and J by 2 bases, with 3 bases between them. Germline loops: CDR1 SGHTA, CDR2 FQGTGA. The CDR3 spans 14 residues. The CDR3 bases are TGTGCCAGCAGCTTAAGTACTGGGGCCAACGTCCTGACTTTC. The encoded protein is CASSLSTGANVLTF.

At least ten counts were recorded for this clone. V and J are TRBV7-6 and TRBJ2-7, with D possibly TRBD1 on 5 matching bases. The CDR3 length is 14 residues. CDR1 SGHVS and CDR2 FNYEAQ come from the germline V gene. V lost 5 bases and J lost 4, with 15 bases in between. In DNA form, the CDR3 reads TGTGCCAGCAGCCTCGGATCAGGGCCGTACGAGCAGTACTTC. As protein: CASSLGSGPYEQYF.

This rearrangement joins TRBV6-5 to TRBJ1-2; tentatively, D is TRBD1 (6 bases). Germline CDR1 MNHEY, CDR2 SVGAGI. CDR3 length: 15 amino acids. With 0 bases removed from V and 2 bases from J, the gap between germline ends came to 10 bases. CDR3 nucleotides: TGTGCCAGCAGTTACTCCCCGGGGGGCAACTATGGCTACACCTTC. Its translation: CASSYSPGGNYGYTF.